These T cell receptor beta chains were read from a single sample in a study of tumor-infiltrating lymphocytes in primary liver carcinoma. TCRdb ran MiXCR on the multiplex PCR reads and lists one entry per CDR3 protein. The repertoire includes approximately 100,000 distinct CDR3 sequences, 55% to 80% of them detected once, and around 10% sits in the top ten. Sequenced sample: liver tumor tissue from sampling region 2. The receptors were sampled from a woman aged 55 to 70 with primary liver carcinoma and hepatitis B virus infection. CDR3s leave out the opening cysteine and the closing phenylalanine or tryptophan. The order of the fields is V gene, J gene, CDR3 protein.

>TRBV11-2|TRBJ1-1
GSSLDPSMNTEAF
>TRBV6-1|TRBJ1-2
ASSEQGTLAVGYGYT
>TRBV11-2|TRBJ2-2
ASGRRLAENTEELF
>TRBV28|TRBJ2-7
ASSAGGAGGIYEQY
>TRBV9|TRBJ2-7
ASSPTTGTYEQY
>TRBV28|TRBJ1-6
VSSFSTGGNSPLH
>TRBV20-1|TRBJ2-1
SARDSLAEEQF
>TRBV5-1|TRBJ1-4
ASGPTGGEKLF
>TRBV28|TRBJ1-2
ASSRGSPGYGYT
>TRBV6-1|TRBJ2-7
ASSSKIAAGTSYEQY
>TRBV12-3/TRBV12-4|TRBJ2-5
ANSRREGRGVQY
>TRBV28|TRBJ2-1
ATQWDHAYNEQF
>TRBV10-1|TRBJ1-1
ASSERQGTSTEAF
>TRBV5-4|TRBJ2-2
ASSLDLGGRATGELF
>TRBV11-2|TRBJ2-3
ASSLRGNTQY
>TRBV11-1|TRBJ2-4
ANSLALAAALAKDIQY
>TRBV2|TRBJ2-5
ASSNPGVETHY
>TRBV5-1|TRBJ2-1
ASSLAFRLDNEQF
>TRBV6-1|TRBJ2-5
ASRVTGTGETQY
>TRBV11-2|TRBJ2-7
ASSLERGGLAMRY
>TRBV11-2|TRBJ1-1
ASCSEPGPNTVAF
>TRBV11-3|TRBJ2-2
ASNPNPNLTGVGELF
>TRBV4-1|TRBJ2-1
ASSQGTGSAFYNEQF
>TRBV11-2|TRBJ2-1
ASSLERTNNEQF
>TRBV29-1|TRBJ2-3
SVGALGREGVSTDTQY
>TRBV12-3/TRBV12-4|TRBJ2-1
ASSPRTEGDEQF
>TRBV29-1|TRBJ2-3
SARLLGGGLRYTQY
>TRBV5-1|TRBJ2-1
ASRTRGSYNEQS
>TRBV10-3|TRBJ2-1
AISDTGDYNEQF
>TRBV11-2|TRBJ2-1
VSSLTSVRTYNEQF
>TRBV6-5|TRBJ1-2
ASSIHSGSTYGYT
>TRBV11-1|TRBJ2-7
ANGKGQRDYEQC
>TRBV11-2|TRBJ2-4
ASRYRVAKNNQY
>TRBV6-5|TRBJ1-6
VSSTSEMPLH
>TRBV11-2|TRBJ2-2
GSSFGGTSGVTGELF
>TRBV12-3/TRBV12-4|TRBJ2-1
ASSLDSLAVAHEQS
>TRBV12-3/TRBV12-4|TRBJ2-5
ASSLLAGKQETQY
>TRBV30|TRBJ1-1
AWSRVGRIPF
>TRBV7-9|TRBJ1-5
ASAQGGGNQPQH
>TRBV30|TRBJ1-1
AWSKGQGRTEAF
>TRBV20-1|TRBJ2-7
SAGDRVYSYEQY
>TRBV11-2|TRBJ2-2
ARSHGVSGTGELF
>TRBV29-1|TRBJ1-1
SVHSEAITEAF
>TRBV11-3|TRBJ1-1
ASSFVVAGTQAF
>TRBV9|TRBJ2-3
ASSTGTTDTQY
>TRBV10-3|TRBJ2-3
AISESRLQAERDTQY